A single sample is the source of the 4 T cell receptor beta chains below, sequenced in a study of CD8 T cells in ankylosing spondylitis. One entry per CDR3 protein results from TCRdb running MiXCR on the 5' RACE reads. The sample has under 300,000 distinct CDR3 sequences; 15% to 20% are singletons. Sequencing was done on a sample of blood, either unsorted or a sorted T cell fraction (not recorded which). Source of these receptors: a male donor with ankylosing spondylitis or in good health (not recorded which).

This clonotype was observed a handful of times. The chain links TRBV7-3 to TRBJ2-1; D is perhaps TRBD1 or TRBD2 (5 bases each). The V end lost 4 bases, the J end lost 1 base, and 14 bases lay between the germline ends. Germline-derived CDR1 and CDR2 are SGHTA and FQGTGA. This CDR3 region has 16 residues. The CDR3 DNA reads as TGTGCCAGCAGCTCACTTGGGGGATTTTCCTACAATGAGCAGTTCTTC. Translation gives CASSSLGGFSYNEQFF.

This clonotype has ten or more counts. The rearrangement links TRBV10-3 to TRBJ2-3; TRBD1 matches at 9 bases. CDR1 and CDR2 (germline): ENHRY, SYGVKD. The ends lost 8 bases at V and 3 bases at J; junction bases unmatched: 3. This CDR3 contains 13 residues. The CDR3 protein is CAILDRGTDTQYF. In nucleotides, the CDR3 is TGTGCCATCCTCGACAGGGGGACAGATACGCAGTATTTT.

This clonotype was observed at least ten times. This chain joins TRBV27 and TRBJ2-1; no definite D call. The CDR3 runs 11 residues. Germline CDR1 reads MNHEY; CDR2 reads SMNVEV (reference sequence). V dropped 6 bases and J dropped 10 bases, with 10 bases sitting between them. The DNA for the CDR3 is TGTGCCAGCAGCGCCTTCGGGGAGCAGTTCTTC. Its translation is CASSAFGEQFF.

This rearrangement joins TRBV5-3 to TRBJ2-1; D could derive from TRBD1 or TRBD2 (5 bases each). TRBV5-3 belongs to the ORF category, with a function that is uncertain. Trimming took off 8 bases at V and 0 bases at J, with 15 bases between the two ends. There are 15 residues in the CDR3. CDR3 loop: CASSREGTSYNEQFF. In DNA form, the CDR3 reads TGTGCCAGCAGCCGAGAGGGGACCTCCTACAATGAGCAGTTCTTC.